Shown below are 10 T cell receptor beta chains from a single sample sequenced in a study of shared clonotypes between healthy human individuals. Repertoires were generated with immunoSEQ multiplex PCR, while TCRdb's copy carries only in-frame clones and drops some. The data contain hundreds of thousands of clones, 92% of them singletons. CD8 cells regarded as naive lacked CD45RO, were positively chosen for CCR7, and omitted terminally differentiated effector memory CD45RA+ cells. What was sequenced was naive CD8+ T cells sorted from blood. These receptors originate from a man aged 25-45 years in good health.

The CDR3 DNA reads as TGTGCCACCAGCAGGGGGGGGCTAGCGGGAGTCCCATCCCCTAACACCGGGGAGCTGTTTTTT. Its protein is CATSRGGLAGVPSPNTGELFF. The chain carries TRBV15 and TRBJ2-2; 10 positions agree with TRBD2. CDR1 and CDR2 from the germline V gene are LNHNV and YYDKDF (reference sequence). V lost 3 bases, J lost 2 bases, and 18 bases stayed unmatched. This CDR3 region has 21 residues.

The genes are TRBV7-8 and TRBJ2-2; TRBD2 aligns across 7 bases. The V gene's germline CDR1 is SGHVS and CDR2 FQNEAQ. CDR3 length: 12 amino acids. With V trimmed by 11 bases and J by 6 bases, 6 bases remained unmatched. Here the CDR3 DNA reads TGTGCCTCCTGGGGAGGGTCCGGGGAGCTGTTTTTT. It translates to CASWGGSGELFF.

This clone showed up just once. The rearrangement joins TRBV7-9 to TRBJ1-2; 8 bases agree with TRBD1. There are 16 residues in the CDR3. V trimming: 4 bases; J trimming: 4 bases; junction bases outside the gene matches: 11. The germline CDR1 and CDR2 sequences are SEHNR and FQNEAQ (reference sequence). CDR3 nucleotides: TGTGCCAGCAGCTCCTCGACCCGGGACAGGTCCTATGGCTACACCTTC. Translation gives CASSSSTRDRSYGYTF.

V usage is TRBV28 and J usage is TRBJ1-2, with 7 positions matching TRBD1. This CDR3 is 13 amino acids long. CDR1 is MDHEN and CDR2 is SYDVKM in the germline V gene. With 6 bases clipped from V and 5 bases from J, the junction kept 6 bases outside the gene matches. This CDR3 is CASRLGTAYGYTF. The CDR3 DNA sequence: TGTGCCAGCAGGCTCGGGACAGCTTATGGCTACACCTTC.

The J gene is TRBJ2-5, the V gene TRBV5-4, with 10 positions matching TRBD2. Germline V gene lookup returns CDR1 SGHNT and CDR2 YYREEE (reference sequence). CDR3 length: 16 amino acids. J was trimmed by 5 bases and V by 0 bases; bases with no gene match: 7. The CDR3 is CASSLEVAGGRETQYF. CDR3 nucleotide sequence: TGTGCCAGCAGCTTGGAAGTAGCGGGAGGTCGGGAGACCCAGTACTTC.

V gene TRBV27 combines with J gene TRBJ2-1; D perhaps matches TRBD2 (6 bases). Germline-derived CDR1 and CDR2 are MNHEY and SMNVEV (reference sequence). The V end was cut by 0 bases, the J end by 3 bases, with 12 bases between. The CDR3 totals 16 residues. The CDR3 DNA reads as TGTGCCAGCAGTTTATCGGGGGGACGGAACTACAATGAGCAGTTCTTC. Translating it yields CASSLSGGRNYNEQFF.

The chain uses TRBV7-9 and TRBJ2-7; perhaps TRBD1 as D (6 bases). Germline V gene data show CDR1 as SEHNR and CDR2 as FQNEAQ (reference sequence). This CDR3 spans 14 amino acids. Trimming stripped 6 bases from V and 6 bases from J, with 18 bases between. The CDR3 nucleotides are TGTGCCAGCAGTCAGTCGGACAGCCACGCCGAGCAGTACTTC. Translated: CASSQSDSHAEQYF.

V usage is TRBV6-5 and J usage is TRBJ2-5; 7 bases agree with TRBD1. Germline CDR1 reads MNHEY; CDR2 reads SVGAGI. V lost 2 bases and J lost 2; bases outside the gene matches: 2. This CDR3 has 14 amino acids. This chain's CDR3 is CASSYGRGQETQYF. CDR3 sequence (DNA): TGTGCCAGCAGTTACGGCAGGGGGCAAGAGACCCAGTACTTC.

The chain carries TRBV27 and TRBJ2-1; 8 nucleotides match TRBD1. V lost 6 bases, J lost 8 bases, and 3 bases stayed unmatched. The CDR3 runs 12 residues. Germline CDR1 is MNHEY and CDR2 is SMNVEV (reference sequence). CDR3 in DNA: TGTGCCAGCAGGTCAGGGGGCGATGAGCAGTTCTTC. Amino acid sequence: CASRSGGDEQFF.

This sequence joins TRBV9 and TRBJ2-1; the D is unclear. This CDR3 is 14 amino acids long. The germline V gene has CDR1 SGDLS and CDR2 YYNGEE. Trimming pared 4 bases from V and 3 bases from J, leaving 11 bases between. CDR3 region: CASSPLRDYNEQFF. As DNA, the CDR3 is TGTGCCAGCAGCCCCCTTAGGGACTACAATGAGCAGTTCTTC.